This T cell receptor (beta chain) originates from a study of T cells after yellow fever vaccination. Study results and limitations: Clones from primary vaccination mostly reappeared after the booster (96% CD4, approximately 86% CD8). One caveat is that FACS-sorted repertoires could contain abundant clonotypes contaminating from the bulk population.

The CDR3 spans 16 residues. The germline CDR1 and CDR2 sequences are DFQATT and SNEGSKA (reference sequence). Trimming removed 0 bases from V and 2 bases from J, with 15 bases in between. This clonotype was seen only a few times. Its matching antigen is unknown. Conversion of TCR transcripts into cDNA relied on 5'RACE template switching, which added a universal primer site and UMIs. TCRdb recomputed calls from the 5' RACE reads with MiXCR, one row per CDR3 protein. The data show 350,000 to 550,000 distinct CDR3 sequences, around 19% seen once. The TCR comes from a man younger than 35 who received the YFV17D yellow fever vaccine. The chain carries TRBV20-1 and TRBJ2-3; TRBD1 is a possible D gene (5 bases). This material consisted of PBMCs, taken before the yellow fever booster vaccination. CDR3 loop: CSARDRARVPTDTQYF. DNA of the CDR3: TGCAGTGCTAGAGATCGGGCCAGGGTGCCCACAGATACGCAGTATTTT.